This T cell receptor beta chain was profiled in a study of T cell responses to AZD1222 COVID-19 vaccine. Study-level findings and limits: At baseline, seropositivity was found in only a handful of AZD1222 recipients. Increases in Spike-specific TCR breadth and depth were seen after two AZD1222 doses. Clonal diversity may have been underestimated in mostly white British donors.

Measured with immunoSEQ multiplex PCR; TCRdb has only the in-frame clones, and not every one. The table records roughly 100,000 clones, roughly nine tenths of them present only once. The study pooled second doses at about 4 or about 12 weeks. The germline gives CDR1 MGHRA, CDR2 YSYEKL. CDR3 size: 15 residues. V was clipped by 1 base and J by 6 bases, with 15 bases between them. Of note for this clone: Its target is not known.

V gene TRBV4-1 combines with J gene TRBJ1-1; D remains ambiguous. The sequence derives from an adult who received the AZD1222 COVID-19 vaccine. Source: peripheral blood, taken 28 days after the second AZD1222 dose. The CDR3 bases are TGCGCCAGCAGCCAAGCACCCGCTGTTCTCTCTGAAGCTTTCTTT. Protein sequence: CASSQAPAVLSEAFF.